This is a list of T cell receptor beta chains from one sample in a study of breast tumors, draining lymph nodes, adjacent tissues. TCRdb itself ran the multiplex PCR reads through MiXCR, one entry per CDR3 protein. The sample lists approximately 210,000 distinct CDR3 sequences, less than 35% occurring once. Sample: axillary lymph node tissue. These receptors originate from a female donor with breast cancer. Some clones in this sample may be carry-over from other donors' samples. The CDR3 runs from the conserved cysteine through the conserved F or W. A clone size is listed for some rows: how often the clone was seen (once, few, many), or a class if it is expanded.

TRBV2	TRBJ1-2	many	CASSEPGQGLNYGYTF
TRBV6-1	TRBJ1-3	NA	CASSVQGFSGNTIYF
TRBV9	TRBJ1-1	NA	CASSPGHVNTEAFF
TRBV6-6	TRBJ2-6	NA	CASSHWRGTGANVLTF
TRBV9	TRBJ1-6	many	CASSVEQIASPLHF
TRBV9	TRBJ2-1	many	CASDVGRGNEQFF
TRBV6-4	TRBJ2-5	NA	CASYRAGETQYF
TRBV30	TRBJ1-6	many	CAWSKTGGTTYNSPLHF
TRBV6-1	TRBJ2-3	few	CASSPGTLTTDTQYF
TRBV29-1	TRBJ2-2	many	CSVGLGTGELFF
TRBV7-9	TRBJ2-3	NA	CASSLGQASRTGDTQYF
TRBV6-2/TRBV6-3	TRBJ2-2	few	CASSWTLTGYTGELFF
TRBV24-1	TRBJ2-2	NA	CATRYDTGELFF
TRBV28	TRBJ1-2	few	CASSRAGQANIYGYTF
TRBV20-1	TRBJ2-7	many	CSADRLAGGLTYEQYF
TRBV5-1	TRBJ1-2	many	CASSAKQGNYGYTF
TRBV7-2	TRBJ1-4	many	CASSLRDPGTNEKLFF
TRBV28	TRBJ2-1	NA	CASTLDRTSFYEQLF
TRBV2	TRBJ2-7	NA	CASSPTGVGNEQYF
TRBV7-2	TRBJ2-5	NA	CASSFYICSARVAGGAETQYF
TRBV2	TRBJ1-4	few	CASSFFSGLFF
TRBV2	TRBJ2-3	NA	CASSDRDRSSTDTQYF
TRBV7-3	TRBJ2-1	many	CASSLSRVGKQFF
TRBV5-8	TRBJ2-2	many	CASSLAQNTGELFF
TRBV5-8	TRBJ2-1	few	CASSLVWGMNEQFF
TRBV2	TRBJ1-1	few	CASTRGAGVTEAFF
TRBV15	TRBJ2-3	many	CATSLGTDTQYF
TRBV27	TRBJ2-5	NA	CASSPIAGQETQYF
TRBV7-2	TRBJ2-2	many	CASSLFATTFTGELFF
TRBV24-1	TRBJ2-7	once	CATKLRRFFSYEQYF
TRBV20-1	TRBJ2-1	many	CSATGAGNSYNEQFF
TRBV5-4	TRBJ2-1	many	CASSLPSPNEQFF
TRBV30	TRBJ1-6	NA	CAWSDRGNSPLHF
TRBV12-3/TRBV12-4	TRBJ1-3	many	CASSLDPGVSGNTIYF
TRBV9	TRBJ2-5	many	CASSVIGGGQETQYF
TRBV5-1	TRBJ2-7	many	CASSLTGDTSYEQYF
TRBV6-4	TRBJ1-2	NA	CASSDSGATGNGYTF
TRBV30	TRBJ1-2	NA	CAWLEKGADGYTF
TRBV19	TRBJ2-2	many	CASSIGTAYTGELFF
TRBV24-1	TRBJ1-5	many	CATSDVGQPQHF
TRBV18	TRBJ2-7	many	CASSPQGGGQGEQYF
TRBV7-2	TRBJ2-5	many	CASSLSSGGPLIQYF